The 6 T cell receptor beta chains in this list originate from one sample, sequenced in a study of shared clonotypes between healthy human individuals. Measured with immunoSEQ multiplex PCR; TCRdb has only the in-frame clones, and not every one. The sample holds roughly 2,500,000 clones, 80% to 95% seen once. Sequencing used naive CD4+ T cells from PBMCs. Subset given: CD45RA+ positively selected. Source of these receptors: a man aged 18-30 years in good health. Some clones in this sample may be carry-over from other donors' samples.

This sequence joins TRBV5-1 and TRBJ2-3; 8 nucleotides line up with TRBD2. With V trimmed by 3 bases and J by 4 bases, 10 bases remained unmatched. From germline, CDR1 is SGHRS and CDR2 YFSETQ. The CDR3 totals 16 residues. CDR3 sequence: CASSSIAGSRADTQYF. DNA for the CDR3: TGCGCCAGCAGCTCGATAGCGGGGTCACGGGCAGATACGCAGTATTTT.

Points on this clone: The same CDR3 is also encoded by other DNA sequences in this sample. The chain is built from TRBV9 and TRBJ2-3; no firm D call. This CDR3 region has 14 residues. Germline V gene lookup returns CDR1 SGDLS and CDR2 YYNGEE. Trimming stripped 7 bases from V and 0 bases from J, with 12 bases between. The CDR3 region is CASSVAPSTDTQYF. In DNA form, the CDR3 reads TGTGCCAGCTCCGTGGCCCCTAGCACAGATACGCAGTATTTT. The full variable domain, its missing parts supplied by reference TRBV9 and TRBJ2-3, is DSGVTQTPKHLITATGQRVTLRCSPRSGDLSVYWYQQSLDQGLQFLIQYYNGEERAKGNILERFSAQQFPDLHSELNLSSLELGDSALYFCASSVAPSTDTQYFGPGTRLTVL.

This clone was observed a single time. This chain joins TRBV29-1 and TRBJ1-1, with TRBD1 matching over 8 bases. The CDR3 totals 13 residues. Germline V gene data show CDR1 as SQVTM and CDR2 as ANQGSEA. V dropped 6 bases and J dropped 4; count of bases not matched to a gene: 7. The CDR3 region has the DNA TGCAGCGTGACAGGGGAGACGCGCACTGAAGCTTTCTTT. This gives the protein CSVTGETRTEAFF.

The V call is TRBV15, the J call TRBJ2-1, with D maybe TRBD2 (5 bases). Trimming stripped 0 bases from V and 13 bases from J, with 10 bases between. This CDR3 contains 12 residues. Germline CDR1 LNHNV, CDR2 YYDKDF (reference sequence). This chain's CDR3 is CATSRDDGLQFF. As DNA, the CDR3 is TGTGCCACCAGCAGAGATGACGGACTTCAGTTCTTC.

The count of this clone is one. Other DNA sequences in this specimen translate into the identical CDR3. CDR3 region: CASRLAYNEQFF. DNA for the CDR3: TGTGCCAGCAGACTAGCGTACAATGAGCAGTTCTTC. The rearrangement uses TRBV28 and TRBJ2-1; the match to TRBD2 covers 7 bases. CDR1 MDHEN and CDR2 SYDVKM come from the germline V gene. V shed 6 bases, J shed 4 bases, and the junction held 0 bases outside the gene matches. The CDR3 length is 12 residues.

The gene calls are TRBV2 and TRBJ2-7; D perhaps matches TRBD2 (6 bases). This CDR3 is 14 amino acids long. Per the germline V gene, CDR1 is SNHLY and CDR2 is FYNNEI. V shed 6 bases and J shed 6 bases, with 18 bases lying between them. CDR3 nucleotide sequence: TGTGCCAGCAGCCCTAGCGCGGTAGCCCCCGAGCAGTACTTC. Translated: CASSPSAVAPEQYF.